These T cell receptor beta chains were read from a single sample in a study of OX40 agonist ivuxolimab in advanced cancers. Repertoires were generated with immunoSEQ multiplex PCR, while TCRdb's copy carries only in-frame clones and drops some. In the table there are 75,000 to 90,000 clones, roughly 89% of which are singletons. The sample was CD4+ or CD8+ T cells sorted from blood, taken in a trial of the OX40 agonist ivuxolimab. The receptors were sampled from an adult with an advanced solid tumor such as melanoma, head and neck, liver or kidney cancer. CDR3s include the opening cysteine and the closing phenylalanine or tryptophan. A D gene is named only where the DNA matches it firmly. The listing skips clone size in some rows; elsewhere it reads once, few, many or a size class.

V	size	J	D	DNA	CDR3
TRBV7-9	.	TRBJ1-1	TRBD1	TGTGCCAGCAGCCTCAGGACAGGCGTGGGGACTGAAGCTTTCTTT	CASSLRTGVGTEAFF
TRBV29-1	.	TRBJ2-1	TRBD2	TGCAGCGTTGTTATAGCGGGAGGGAAGCAGTTCTTC	CSVVIAGGKQFF
TRBV18	once	TRBJ1-6	.	TGTGCCAGCTCACCACTCCTGAGCAGGGCGAATAATTCACCCCTCCACTTT	CASSPLLSRANNSPLHF
TRBV4-2	.	TRBJ1-2	.	TGTGCCAGCAGCCAAGGGGTTAGCTATGGCTACACCTTC	CASSQGVSYGYTF
TRBV7-2	.	TRBJ2-7	.	TGTGCCAGCAGCTTAAGAAGCGTGTCCTACGAGCAGTACTTC	CASSLRSVSYEQYF
TRBV4-2	.	TRBJ2-7	TRBD1	TGTGCCAGCAGCCAAGATATCGCGGGACAGGGCCCCCCTGTGCAGTACTTC	CASSQDIAGQGPPVQYF
TRBV9	.	TRBJ2-2	.	TGTGCCAGCAGCGTAGGAGGGGACCCGAACACCGGGGAGCTGTTTTTT	CASSVGGDPNTGELFF
TRBV29-1	.	TRBJ2-1	TRBD2	TGCAGCGTTGAAGATCCCCTTCGACTAGCAGTCTACAATGAGCAGTTCTTC	CSVEDPLRLAVYNEQFF
TRBV30	.	TRBJ2-7	TRBD2	TGTGCCTGGAGTGTTGGGGGGGCCTACGAGCAGTACTTC	CAWSVGGAYEQYF
TRBV2	once	TRBJ2-6	TRBD1	TGTGCCAGCGCCCTGGACAGGAAGGTGGCTGGGGCCAACGTCCTGACTTTC	CASALDRKVAGANVLTF
TRBV7-9	once	TRBJ2-7	TRBD2	TGTGCCAGCAGCTTAGGGGGCGGGAGTTACGAGCAGTACTTC	CASSLGGGSYEQYF
TRBV10-3	.	TRBJ1-2	TRBD1	TGTGCCATCAGTCCAGGGGGCGGGATATATGGCTACACCTTC	CAISPGGGIYGYTF
TRBV11-2	.	TRBJ2-2	.	TGTGCCAGCAGCTTGGTAGATCGATCCGGGGAGCTGTTTTTT	CASSLVDRSGELFF
TRBV6-5	.	TRBJ1-5	.	TGTGCCAGCAGTTACTCGTCGGCTTACGGCAATCAGCCCCAGCATTTT	CASSYSSAYGNQPQHF
TRBV2	.	TRBJ2-7	TRBD2	TGTGCTTACGGGACTAGCGGGAGGGCCTCCGAGCAGTACTTC	CAYGTSGRASEQYF
TRBV27	.	TRBJ1-2	.	TGTGCCAGCGCCGCCACAGCTAACTATGGCTACACCTTC	CASAATANYGYTF
TRBV2	.	TRBJ2-2	TRBD2	TGTGCCAGCAGATCCGGACTAGCGGGGGAAGGGGAGCTGTTTTTT	CASRSGLAGEGELFF
TRBV5-4	.	TRBJ1-4	.	TGTGCCAGCAGCATCGGGGCCGGTAGTGAAAAACTGTTTTTT	CASSIGAGSEKLFF
TRBV18	.	TRBJ2-5	.	TGTGCCAGCTCACCAGGTGTGCATAATGGGCAGTTGGAGACCCAGTACTTC	CASSPGVHNGQLETQYF
TRBV18	once	TRBJ2-3	.	TGTGCCAGCTCACCACCCCAGGGTAGCACAGATACGCAGTATTTT	CASSPPQGSTDTQYF
TRBV9	.	TRBJ1-3	.	TGTGCCAGCAGCTCAGCCGCCGTGTCGGACTCTGGAAACACCATATATTTT	CASSSAAVSDSGNTIYF
TRBV30	.	TRBJ1-2	TRBD1	TGTGCCTGGGACGGACAGGGGACGGGCTACACCTTC	CAWDGQGTGYTF
TRBV7-9	.	TRBJ1-5	.	TGTGCCAGCAGCCCCGGTTCGGATCAGTCCCAGCATTTT	CASSPGSDQSQHF
TRBV11-3	.	TRBJ2-7	.	TGTGCCAGCAGCGTTACTAGCACCTACGAGCAGTACTTC	CASSVTSTYEQYF
TRBV5-1	.	TRBJ2-1	.	TGCGCCAGCGGGGCCCCTAGCTCCTACAATGAGCAGTTCTTC	CASGAPSSYNEQFF
TRBV5-4	.	TRBJ2-7	TRBD1	TGTGCCAGCAGCGTCGGGACAGCGATATCATCCTACGAGCAGTACTTC	CASSVGTAISSYEQYF
TRBV19	.	TRBJ2-7	.	TGTGCCAGTAGTATCAGCCGGGGCCTAAAAGGGTACGAGCAGTACTTC	CASSISRGLKGYEQYF
TRBV19	.	TRBJ2-1	TRBD2	TGTGCCAGTAGTATCGCAGGACTAGCGTTTAGCTCCTACAATGAGCAGTTCTTC	CASSIAGLAFSSYNEQFF